One sample yielded the 15 T cell receptor beta chains listed below, sequenced in a study of T cell responses to AZD1222 COVID-19 vaccine. Here immunoSEQ multiplex PCR was the method, and the copy in TCRdb shows in-frame clones only, minus some. The sample contains roughly 95,000 clones, roughly nine tenths of which appear only once. The specimen was peripheral blood, collected 28 days after the second AZD1222 dose. The receptors derive from an adult who received the AZD1222 COVID-19 vaccine.

This clone was recorded once. The chain employs TRBV9 and TRBJ2-3, with 9 bases aligning to TRBD2. This CDR3 has 14 residues. The junction had 3 bases not matched to a gene; V was cut back by 3 bases and J by 4 bases. The germline gives CDR1 SGDLS, CDR2 YYNGEE. In DNA, the CDR3 is TGTGCCAGCAGCGGGGGACTAGCTGCAGATACGCAGTATTTT. Its translation: CASSGGLAADTQYF.

The chain recombines TRBV11-3 with TRBJ1-2; D perhaps matches TRBD1 (5 bases). This CDR3 is 14 amino acids long. Trimming stripped 2 bases from V and 6 bases from J, with 13 bases between. CDR1 is SGHNT and CDR2 is YENEEA in the germline V gene. CDR3: CASSLRQGRDGYTF. CDR3 nucleotides: TGTGCCAGCAGCTTACGGCAGGGCAGGGATGGCTACACCTTC.

The chain employs TRBV6-4 and TRBJ1-2, with 9 bases that match TRBD1. CDR1 and CDR2 from the germline V gene are MRHNA and SNTAGT. The CDR3 loop spans 13 amino acids. Losses at the gene ends were 5 bases for V and 8 bases for J; bases not matched to a gene: 6. In nucleotides, the CDR3 is TGTGCCAGCAGTCCAACAGGGGGCCAAGGCTACACCTTC. Protein: CASSPTGGQGYTF.

The chain has TRBV29-1 and TRBJ1-2; TRBD1 might be the D (5 bases). V shed 3 bases and J shed 6 bases, with 14 bases lying between them. The CDR3 is made up of 13 amino acids. Germline assignment: CDR1 SQVTM and CDR2 ANQGSEA. CDR3 sequence: CSVEGRDEHGYTF. In DNA, the CDR3 is TGCAGCGTTGAGGGCAGGGATGAGCATGGCTACACCTTC.

This chain links TRBV2 with TRBJ2-3, with D possibly TRBD1 on 5 matching bases. This CDR3 has 12 residues. Germline CDR1 and CDR2: SNHLY and FYNNEI. V gave up 5 bases and J gave up 7 bases, with 10 bases separating them. The CDR3 DNA sequence: TGTGCCAGCAGTCCGACAGATTATACGCAGTATTTT. Its translation is CASSPTDYTQYF.

The chain has TRBV5-1 and TRBJ2-2, with D perhaps matching TRBD2 (6 bases). Trimming removed 6 bases from V and 6 bases from J, with 15 bases in between. The CDR3 covers 14 residues. Germline assignment: CDR1 SGHRS and CDR2 YFSETQ. For the CDR3, the DNA is TGCGCCAGCACCGTATCGGGGGTGGCCGGGGAGCTGTTTTTT. Amino acid sequence: CASTVSGVAGELFF. Based on the CDR3 plus reference TRBV5-1 and TRBJ2-2, the full variable domain is KAGVTQTPRYLIKTRGQQVTLSCSPISGHRSVSWYQQTPGQGLQFLFEYFSETQRNKGNFPGRFSGRQFSNSRSEMNVSTLELGDSALYLCASTVSGVAGELFFGEGSRLTVL.

CDR3: CASSLDGAPQPQHF. CDR3 nucleotide sequence: TGTGCCAGCAGCTTGGATGGGGCCCCTCAGCCCCAGCATTTT. The chain links TRBV5-8 to TRBJ1-5, with a possible D match to TRBD1 (5 bases). The CDR3 totals 14 residues. V lost 0 bases to trimming and J lost 6 bases, with 10 bases between them. Germline V gene data show CDR1 as SGHTS and CDR2 as YDEGEE.

The chain recombines TRBV30 with TRBJ2-5; no clear D. V was clipped by 5 bases and J by 5 bases, with 6 bases between them. This CDR3 region has 10 residues. From germline, CDR1 is GTSNPN and CDR2 SVGIG (reference sequence). CDR3 amino acids: CAWGLETQYF. CDR3 DNA sequence: TGTGCCTGGGGGTTGGAGACCCAGTACTTC.

V is TRBV7-2 and J is TRBJ1-6, with no clear D. Looked up from germline, CDR1 is SGHTA and CDR2 is FQGNSA. This CDR3 comprises 15 residues. The ends were cut back, 7 bases at V and 0 bases at J, with 10 bases in the middle. CDR3 sequence (DNA): TGTGCCAGCACCGCGCAATACTCCTATAATTCACCCCTCCACTTT. Its translation is CASTAQYSYNSPLHF. Variable domain in full (rest from reference TRBV7-2 and TRBJ1-6): GAGVSQSPSNKVTEKGKDVELRCDPISGHTALYWYRQSLGQGLEFLIYFQGNSAPDKSGLPSDRFSAERTGGSVSTLTIQRTQQEDSAVYLCASTAQYSYNSPLHFGNGTRLTVT.

The chain joins TRBV5-1 to TRBJ1-2, with TRBD1 identical over 8 bases. The V gene's germline CDR1 is SGHRS and CDR2 YFSETQ. The CDR3 consists of 12 residues. V dropped 5 bases and J dropped 7; count of bases not matched to a gene: 4. The CDR3 loop reads CASRDREGGYTF. The CDR3 nucleotides are TGCGCCAGCAGGGACAGGGAGGGTGGCTACACCTTC.

This clone was observed once. The chain uses TRBV6-5 and TRBJ1-5, with D unclear. The CDR3 totals 13 residues. Germline lookup yields CDR1 MNHEY and CDR2 SVGAGI. The V gene lost 2 bases and the J gene lost 6 bases, with 8 bases spanning the gap. CDR3 region: CASSYEMGQPQHF. CDR3 in DNA: TGTGCCAGCAGTTACGAGATGGGTCAGCCCCAGCATTTT.

This sequence joins TRBV2 and TRBJ2-5; TRBD2 is a possible D gene (6 bases). The CDR3 has 15 amino acids. V shed 2 bases and J shed 2 bases, with 12 bases lying between them. The germline gives CDR1 SNHLY, CDR2 FYNNEI. The CDR3 bases are TGTGCCAGCAGTGAAAGGCCGGCGGGGCAAGAGACCCAGTACTTC. Its protein is CASSERPAGQETQYF.

The chain uses TRBV7-2 and TRBJ1-4; D perhaps matches TRBD1 (6 bases). V was shortened by 4 bases and J by 5 bases, with 14 bases between the two germline ends. In germline, CDR1 is SGHTA, CDR2 FQGNSA. The CDR3 length is 15 residues. CDR3 amino acids: CASSWGGDSNEKLFF. For the CDR3, the DNA is TGTGCCAGCAGCTGGGGGGGCGACTCCAATGAAAAACTGTTTTTT.

This sequence joins TRBV7-3 and TRBJ2-5, with 7 bases that match TRBD1. The CDR3 runs to 14 residues. The V and J ends lost 1 base and 4 bases, in that order; junction bases with no gene match: 3. In germline, CDR1 is SGHTA, CDR2 FQGTGA. CDR3: CASSLRQGRETQYF. The CDR3 nucleotides read TGTGCCAGCAGCTTAAGACAGGGTCGAGAGACCCAGTACTTC.

The rearrangement joins TRBV4-1 to TRBJ2-1, with 16 bases fitting TRBD2. From germline, CDR1 is MGHRA and CDR2 YSYEKL. The J segment lost 4 bases and the V segment lost 4 bases, leaving 7 bases of the junction unmatched. The CDR3 is 18 residues long. CDR3: CASSRGLAGGPRYNEQFF. The CDR3 bases are TGCGCCAGCAGCCGGGGACTAGCGGGGGGGCCGAGATACAATGAGCAGTTCTTC.